Listed below are T cell receptor beta chains from one sample, sequenced in a study of cytomegalovirus exposure and HLA in healthy donors. Some clones are missing from TCRdb's copy, which holds only in-frame ones; the method was immunoSEQ multiplex PCR. This listing includes 70,000 to 100,000 clones. Sequencing input: PBMCs. These receptors all come from a young man in good health and CMV-seropositive. CDR3s include the opening cysteine and the closing phenylalanine or tryptophan. Fields, in order: V gene, J gene, D gene, CDR3 protein, CDR3 DNA. A D gene is named only where the DNA matches it firmly.

TRBV29-1	TRBJ1-4	NA	CSVRTDQGSEKLFF	TGCAGCGTGCGGACAGATCAGGGCAGTGAAAAACTGTTTTTT
TRBV6-5	TRBJ1-6	TRBD1	CASTRADRGNSPLHF	TGTGCCAGCACCCGCGCTGACAGGGGGAATTCACCCCTCCACTTT
TRBV27	TRBJ1-4	NA	CASSLVPGREKLFF	TGTGCCAGCAGTTTGGTCCCGGGTAGAGAAAAACTGTTTTTT
TRBV20-1	TRBJ2-1	NA	CSAQLRSEQFF	TGCAGTGCTCAACTCCGGAGTGAGCAGTTCTTC
TRBV5-1	TRBJ2-7	NA	CASSPWTESYEQYF	TGCGCCAGCAGCCCATGGACAGAATCCTACGAGCAGTACTTC
TRBV6-6	TRBJ1-4	NA	CASRGTPATNEKLFF	TGTGCCAGCAGAGGGACTCCGGCAACTAATGAAAAACTGTTTTTT
TRBV5-1	TRBJ2-5	NA	CASSFWGGAQETQYF	TGCGCCAGCAGCTTTTGGGGGGGGGCCCAAGAGACCCAGTACTTC
TRBV6-1	TRBJ1-5	TRBD1	CASKADRGIDQPQHF	TGTGCCAGCAAAGCTGACAGGGGGATCGATCAGCCCCAGCATTTT
TRBV10-1	TRBJ1-1	NA	CASSESPPGVTEAFF	TGCGCCAGCAGTGAGTCGCCCCCCGGAGTCACTGAAGCTTTCTTT
TRBV7-8	TRBJ2-2	TRBD2	CASSFSAGGRRTGELFF	TGTGCCAGCAGCTTCTCGGCGGGGGGGCGGAGGACCGGGGAGCTGTTTTTT
TRBV12-5	TRBJ1-1	NA	CASGYGSNTEAFF	TGTGCTAGTGGTTACGGGTCGAACACTGAAGCTTTCTTT
TRBV10-3	TRBJ2-5	NA	CAIRVGTSQETQYF	TGTGCCATCAGGGTAGGGACTTCGCAAGAGACCCAGTACTTC
TRBV25-1	TRBJ2-1	TRBD2	CASNYGGSPVHNEQFF	TGTGCCAGCAACTATGGCGGGAGCCCGGTTCACAATGAGCAGTTCTTC
TRBV27	TRBJ1-1	NA	CASSLSGRFTEAFF	TGTGCCAGCAGTTTATCGGGCAGGTTTACTGAAGCTTTCTTT
TRBV20-1	TRBJ2-7	TRBD2	CSAREREGYF	TGCAGTGCTAGAGAAAGGGAGGGGTACTTC
TRBV7-3	TRBJ1-6	TRBD1	CASSTGEGSPLHF	TGTGCCAGCAGCACAGGGGAAGGATCACCCCTCCACTTT
TRBV12-5	TRBJ2-5	NA	CASGYIEAGQETQYF	TGTGCTAGTGGTTATATAGAGGCAGGGCAGGAGACCCAGTACTTC
TRBV7-7	TRBJ1-4	TRBD1	CASSPGQEPEKLFF	TGTGCCAGCAGCCCGGGACAGGAACCTGAAAAACTGTTTTTT
TRBV7-3	TRBJ1-1	NA	CASSLVLGGTEAFF	TGTGCCAGCAGCCTCGTCTTGGGAGGCACTGAAGCTTTCTTT
TRBV27	TRBJ2-4	NA	CASRRGSPLAKNIQYF	TGTGCCAGCAGACGTGGCAGTCCTCTAGCCAAAAACATTCAGTACTTC
TRBV5-1	TRBJ1-1	TRBD1	CASSLARNRGNTEAFF	TGCGCCAGCAGCTTGGCCAGGAACAGGGGGAACACTGAAGCTTTCTTT
TRBV27	TRBJ2-6	NA	CASSSSSGANVLTF	TGTGCCAGCAGTTCGAGCTCTGGGGCCAACGTCCTGACTTTC
TRBV5-1	TRBJ2-7	NA	CASSLAKADLGEQYF	TGCGCCAGCAGCTTGGCCAAGGCTGACTTAGGTGAGCAGTACTTC
TRBV6-1	TRBJ1-1	NA	CASSEPGRGTEAFF	TGTGCCAGCAGTGAGCCTGGTCGGGGCACTGAAGCTTTCTTT
TRBV15	TRBJ1-2	NA	CATSRTDSGRGGYTF	TGTGCCACCAGCAGAACTGACTCGGGTAGAGGTGGCTACACCTTC
TRBV7-7	TRBJ2-5	TRBD1	CASTFWTGPQETQYF	TGTGCCAGCACCTTCTGGACAGGCCCCCAAGAGACCCAGTACTTC
TRBV11-3	TRBJ2-1	NA	CASSPFEDNEQFF	TGTGCCAGCAGCCCTTTTGAGGACAATGAGCAGTTCTTC
TRBV5-4	TRBJ2-7	NA	CASSLGHAGEQYF	TGTGCCAGCAGCCTAGGACATGCTGGCGAGCAGTACTTC
TRBV5-8	TRBJ2-6	NA	CASSLNPGYGANVLTF	TGTGCCAGCAGCTTAAATCCAGGGTATGGGGCCAACGTCCTGACTTTC
TRBV2	TRBJ1-1	TRBD1	CASSGQGRTEAFF	TGTGCCAGCAGTGGACAGGGTCGGACTGAAGCTTTCTTT
TRBV10-1	TRBJ1-1	TRBD1	CADKGQGARTEAFF	TGCGCCGACAAAGGACAGGGGGCGCGCACTGAAGCTTTCTTT
TRBV10-3	TRBJ2-3	NA	CAISELTDTQYF	TGTGCCATCAGTGAGCTCACAGATACGCAGTATTTT
TRBV27	TRBJ2-2	NA	CASRHQGNGELFF	TGTGCCAGCAGGCATCAGGGGAACGGGGAGCTGTTTTTT
TRBV15	TRBJ2-2	NA	CATSTGLFTGELFF	TGTGCCACCAGCACCGGACTGTTCACCGGGGAGCTGTTTTTT
TRBV13	TRBJ1-1	NA	CASSLGLQVYMNTEAFF	TGTGCCAGCAGCTTAGGTCTACAGGTATACATGAACACTGAAGCTTTCTTT
TRBV14	TRBJ2-7	NA	CASSQAHMVAEQYF	TGTGCCAGCAGCCAAGCCCATATGGTAGCCGAGCAGTACTTC
TRBV10-3	TRBJ1-2	NA	CAISEYSHGGYTF	TGTGCCATCAGTGAGTACAGTCATGGGGGCTACACCTTC
TRBV28	TRBJ2-5	NA	CASSFRETQYF	TGTGCCAGCAGTTTTCGGGAGACCCAGTACTTC
TRBV28	TRBJ1-3	NA	CASSLGGDTIYF	TGTGCCAGCAGTTTAGGGGGGGACACCATATATTTT
TRBV5-1	TRBJ1-1	TRBD1	CASRSPPAGQGNTEAFF	TGCGCCAGCAGATCCCCCCCTGCGGGACAGGGGAACACTGAAGCTTTCTTT
TRBV5-1	TRBJ1-1	TRBD1	CASSLTGQASNTEAFF	TGCGCCAGCAGCTTAACCGGACAGGCCTCGAACACTGAAGCTTTCTTT
TRBV2	TRBJ2-1	TRBD2	CASSSLAGGLSGEQFF	TGTGCCAGCAGTTCACTAGCGGGAGGGCTCTCAGGGGAGCAGTTCTTC
TRBV15	TRBJ2-2	NA	CATDGQSNTGELFF	TGTGCCACCGATGGACAGTCTAACACCGGGGAGCTGTTTTTT